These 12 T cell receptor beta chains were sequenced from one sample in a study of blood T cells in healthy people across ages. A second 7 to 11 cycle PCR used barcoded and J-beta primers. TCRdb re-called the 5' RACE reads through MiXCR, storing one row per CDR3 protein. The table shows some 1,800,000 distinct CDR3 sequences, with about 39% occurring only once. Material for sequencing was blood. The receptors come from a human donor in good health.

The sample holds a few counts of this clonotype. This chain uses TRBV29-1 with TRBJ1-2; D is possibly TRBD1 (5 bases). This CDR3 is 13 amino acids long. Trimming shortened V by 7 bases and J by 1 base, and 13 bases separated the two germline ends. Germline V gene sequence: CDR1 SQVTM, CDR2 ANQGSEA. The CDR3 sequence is CSALLGGNYGYTF. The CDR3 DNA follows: TGCAGCGCCCTTTTGGGGGGTAACTATGGCTACACCTTC.

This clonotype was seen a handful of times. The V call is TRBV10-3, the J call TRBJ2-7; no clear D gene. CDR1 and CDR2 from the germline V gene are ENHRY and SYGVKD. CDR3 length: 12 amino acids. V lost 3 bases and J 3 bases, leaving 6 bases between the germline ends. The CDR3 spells CAISDGLYEQYF. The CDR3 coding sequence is TGTGCCATCAGTGATGGCCTCTACGAGCAGTACTTC.

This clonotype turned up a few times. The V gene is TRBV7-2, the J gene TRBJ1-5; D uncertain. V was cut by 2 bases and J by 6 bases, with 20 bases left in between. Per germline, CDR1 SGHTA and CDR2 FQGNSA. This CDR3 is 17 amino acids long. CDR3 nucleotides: TGTGCCAGCAGCTTAAGGCCGTTGGGCGGAGAGTCTCAGCCCCAGCATTTT. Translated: CASSLRPLGGESQPQHF. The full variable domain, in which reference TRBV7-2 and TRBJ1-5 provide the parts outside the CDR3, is GAGVSQSPSNKVTEKGKDVELRCDPISGHTALYWYRQSLGQGLEFLIYFQGNSAPDKSGLPSDRFSAERTGGSVSTLTIQRTQQEDSAVYLCASSLRPLGGESQPQHFGDGTRLSIL.

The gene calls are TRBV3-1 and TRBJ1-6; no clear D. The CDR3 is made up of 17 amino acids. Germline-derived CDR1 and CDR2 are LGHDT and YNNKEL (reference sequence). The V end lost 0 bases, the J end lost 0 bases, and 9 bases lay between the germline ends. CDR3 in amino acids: CASSQENKSSYNSPLHF. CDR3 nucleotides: TGTGCCAGCAGCCAAGAAAACAAGAGCTCCTATAATTCACCCCTCCACTTT.

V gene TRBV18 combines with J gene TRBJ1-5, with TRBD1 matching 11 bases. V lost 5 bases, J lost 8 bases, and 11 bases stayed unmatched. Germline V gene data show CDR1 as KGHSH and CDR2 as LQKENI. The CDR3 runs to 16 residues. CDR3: CASSSDPGTGGEPQHF. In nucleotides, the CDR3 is TGTGCCAGCTCATCGGACCCCGGGACAGGGGGAGAGCCCCAGCATTTT.

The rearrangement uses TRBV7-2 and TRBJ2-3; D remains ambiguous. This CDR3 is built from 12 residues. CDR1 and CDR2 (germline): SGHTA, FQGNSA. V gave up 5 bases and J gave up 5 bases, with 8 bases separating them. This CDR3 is CASSVSRDTQYF. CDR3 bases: TGTGCCAGCAGCGTCTCAAGAGATACGCAGTATTTT.

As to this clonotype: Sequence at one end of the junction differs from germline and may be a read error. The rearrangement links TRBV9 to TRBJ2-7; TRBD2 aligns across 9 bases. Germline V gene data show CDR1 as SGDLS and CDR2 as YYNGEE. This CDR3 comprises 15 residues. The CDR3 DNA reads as TGTGCCTGCAGCCCTAGCGGGGCCAATCTCTACGAGCAGTACTTC. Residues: CACSPSGANLYEQYF. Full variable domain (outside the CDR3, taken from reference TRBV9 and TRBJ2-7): DSGVTQTPKHLITATGQRVTLRCSPRSGDLSVYWYQQSLDQGLQFLIQYYNGEERAKGNILERFSAQQFPDLHSELNLSSLELGDSALYFCACSPSGANLYEQYFGPGTRLTVT.

The CDR3 DNA is TGTGCCAGTACCTTCCGGGGTGACGCCGGGGAGCTGTTTTTT. Amino acids: CASTFRGDAGELFF. The chain is built from TRBV19 and TRBJ2-2, with D perhaps matching TRBD2 (5 bases). The CDR3 has 14 residues. The V gene lost 7 bases and the J gene lost 6 bases, with 15 bases spanning the gap. Germline V CDR1 and CDR2: LNHDA, SQIVND (reference sequence).

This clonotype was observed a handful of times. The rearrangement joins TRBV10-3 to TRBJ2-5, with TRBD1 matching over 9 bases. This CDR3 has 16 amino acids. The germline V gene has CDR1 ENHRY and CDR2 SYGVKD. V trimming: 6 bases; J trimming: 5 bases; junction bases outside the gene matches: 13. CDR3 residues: CAISPTGGLIGETQYF. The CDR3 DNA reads TGTGCCATCAGCCCAACAGGGGGCCTGATAGGGGAGACCCAGTACTTC.

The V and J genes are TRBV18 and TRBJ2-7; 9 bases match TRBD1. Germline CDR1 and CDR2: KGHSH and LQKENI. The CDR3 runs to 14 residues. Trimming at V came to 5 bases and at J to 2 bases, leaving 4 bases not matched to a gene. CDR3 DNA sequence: TGTGCCAGCTCAACTAACAGGGGGCCCTACGAGCAGTACTTC. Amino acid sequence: CASSTNRGPYEQYF.

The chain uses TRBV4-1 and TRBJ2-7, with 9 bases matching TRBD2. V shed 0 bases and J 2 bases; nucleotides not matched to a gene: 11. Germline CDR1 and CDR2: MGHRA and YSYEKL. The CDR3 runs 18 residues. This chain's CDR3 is CASSQDVASGDLPYEQYF. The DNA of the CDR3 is TGCGCCAGCAGCCAAGATGTTGCTAGCGGGGACCTACCCTACGAGCAGTACTTC.

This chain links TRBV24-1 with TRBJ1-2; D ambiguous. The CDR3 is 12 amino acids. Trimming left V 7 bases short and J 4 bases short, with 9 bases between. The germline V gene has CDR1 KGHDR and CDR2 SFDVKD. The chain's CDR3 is CATRGDCYGYTF. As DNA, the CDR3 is TGTGCCACCAGGGGAGATTGCTATGGCTACACCTTC.